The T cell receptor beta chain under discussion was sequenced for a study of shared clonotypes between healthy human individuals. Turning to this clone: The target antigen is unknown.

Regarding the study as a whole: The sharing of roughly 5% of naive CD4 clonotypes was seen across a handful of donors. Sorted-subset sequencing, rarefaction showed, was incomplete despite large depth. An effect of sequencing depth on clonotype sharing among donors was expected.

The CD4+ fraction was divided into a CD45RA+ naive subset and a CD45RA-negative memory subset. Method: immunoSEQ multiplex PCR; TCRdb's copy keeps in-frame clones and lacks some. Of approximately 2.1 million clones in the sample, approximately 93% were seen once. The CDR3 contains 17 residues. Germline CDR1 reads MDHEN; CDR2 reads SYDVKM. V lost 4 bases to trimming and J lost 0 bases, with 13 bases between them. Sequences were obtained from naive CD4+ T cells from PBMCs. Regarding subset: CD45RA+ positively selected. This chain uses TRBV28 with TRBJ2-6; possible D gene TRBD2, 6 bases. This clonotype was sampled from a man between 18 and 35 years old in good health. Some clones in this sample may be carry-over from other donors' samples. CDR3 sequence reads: CASSSPPGGSGANVLTF. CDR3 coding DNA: TGTGCCAGCAGTTCCCCCCCCGGGGGCTCTGGGGCCAACGTCCTGACTTTC.